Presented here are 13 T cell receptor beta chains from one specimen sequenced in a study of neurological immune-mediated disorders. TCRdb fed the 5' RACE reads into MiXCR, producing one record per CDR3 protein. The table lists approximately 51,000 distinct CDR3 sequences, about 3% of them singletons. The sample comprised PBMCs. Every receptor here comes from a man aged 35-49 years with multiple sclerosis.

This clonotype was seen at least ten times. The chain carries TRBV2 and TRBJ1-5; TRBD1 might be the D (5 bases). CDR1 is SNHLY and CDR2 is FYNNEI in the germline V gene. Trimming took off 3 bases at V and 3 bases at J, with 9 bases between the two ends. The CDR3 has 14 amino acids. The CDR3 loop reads CASSDDSFNQPQHF. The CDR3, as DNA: TGTGCCAGCAGTGACGACAGCTTCAATCAGCCCCAGCATTTT.

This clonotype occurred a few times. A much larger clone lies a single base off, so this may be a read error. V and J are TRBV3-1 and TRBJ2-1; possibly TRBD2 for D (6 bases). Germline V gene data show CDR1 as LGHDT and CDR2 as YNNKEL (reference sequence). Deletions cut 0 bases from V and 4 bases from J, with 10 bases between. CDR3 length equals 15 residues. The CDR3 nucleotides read TGTGCCAGCAGCCAAGATCGGGGGAAGTACAATGAGCAGTTCTTC. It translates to CASSQDRGKYNEQFF.

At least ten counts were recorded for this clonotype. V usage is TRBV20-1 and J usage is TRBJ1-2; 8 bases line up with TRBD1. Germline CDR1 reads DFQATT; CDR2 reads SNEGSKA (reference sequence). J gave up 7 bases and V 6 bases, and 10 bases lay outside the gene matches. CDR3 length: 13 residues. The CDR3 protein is CSAGGQGASGYTF. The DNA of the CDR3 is TGCAGTGCCGGGGGGCAGGGGGCATCTGGCTACACCTTC.

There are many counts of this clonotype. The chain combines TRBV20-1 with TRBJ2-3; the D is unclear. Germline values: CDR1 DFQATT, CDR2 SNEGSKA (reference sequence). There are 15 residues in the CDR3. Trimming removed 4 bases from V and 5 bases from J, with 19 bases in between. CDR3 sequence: CSATPLLGSKDTQYF. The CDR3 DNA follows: TGCAGTGCTACCCCCCTCCTGGGATCGAAAGATACGCAGTATTTT.

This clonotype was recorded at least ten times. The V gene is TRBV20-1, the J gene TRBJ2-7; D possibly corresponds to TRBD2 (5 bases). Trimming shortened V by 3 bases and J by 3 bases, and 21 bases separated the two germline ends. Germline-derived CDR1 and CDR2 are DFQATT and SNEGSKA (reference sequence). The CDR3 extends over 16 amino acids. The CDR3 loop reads CSARVPLGWAGYEQYF. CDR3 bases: TGCAGTGCTAGGGTCCCACTAGGTTGGGCTGGCTACGAGCAGTACTTC.

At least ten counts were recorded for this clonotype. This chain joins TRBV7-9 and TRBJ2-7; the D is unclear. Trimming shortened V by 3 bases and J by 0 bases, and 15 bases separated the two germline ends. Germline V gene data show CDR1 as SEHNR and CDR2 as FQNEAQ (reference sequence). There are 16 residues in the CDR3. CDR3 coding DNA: TGTGCCAGCAGCTTGTCGGGCGGTAGTCACTCCTACGAGCAGTACTTC. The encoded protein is CASSLSGGSHSYEQYF.

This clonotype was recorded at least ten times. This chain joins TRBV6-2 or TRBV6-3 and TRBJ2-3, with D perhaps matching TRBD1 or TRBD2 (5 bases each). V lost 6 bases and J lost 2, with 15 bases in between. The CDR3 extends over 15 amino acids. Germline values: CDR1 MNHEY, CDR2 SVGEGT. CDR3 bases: TGTGCCAGCAGCGAGGGGACCACTCTCACAGATACGCAGTATTTT. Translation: CASSEGTTLTDTQYF.

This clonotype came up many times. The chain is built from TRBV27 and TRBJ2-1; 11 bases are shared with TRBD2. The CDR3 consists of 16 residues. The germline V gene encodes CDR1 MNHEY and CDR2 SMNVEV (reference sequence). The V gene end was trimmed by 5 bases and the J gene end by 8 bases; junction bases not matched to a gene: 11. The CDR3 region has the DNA TGTGCCAGCAGTCTAGCGGGGGGCCCACTGGGGGATGAGCAGTTCTTC. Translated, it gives CASSLAGGPLGDEQFF.

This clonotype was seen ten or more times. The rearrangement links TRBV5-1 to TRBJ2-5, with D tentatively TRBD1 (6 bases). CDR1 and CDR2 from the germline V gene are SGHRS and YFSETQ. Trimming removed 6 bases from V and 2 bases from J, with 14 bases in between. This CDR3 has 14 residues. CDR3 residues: CASTGWGTQETQYF. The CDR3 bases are TGCGCCAGCACGGGATGGGGGACACAAGAGACCCAGTACTTC.

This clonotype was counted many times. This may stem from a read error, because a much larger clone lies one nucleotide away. CDR3 amino acids: CASSDPGKESEKLFF. Written as DNA, the CDR3 is TGCGCCAGCAGTGATCCGGGAAAGGAGTCTGAAAAACTGTTTTTT. The genes are TRBV10-2 and TRBJ1-4; no firm D call. The germline CDR1 and CDR2 sequences are WSHSY and SAAADI. V was shortened by 3 bases and J by 7 bases, with 15 bases between the two germline ends. The CDR3 runs 15 residues.

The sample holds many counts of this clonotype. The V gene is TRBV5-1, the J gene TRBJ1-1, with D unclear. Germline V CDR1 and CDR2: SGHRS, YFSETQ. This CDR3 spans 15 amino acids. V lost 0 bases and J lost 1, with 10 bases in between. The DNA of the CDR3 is TGCGCCAGCAGCTTGGCCGGCAGGAGGAACACTGAAGCTTTCTTT. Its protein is CASSLAGRRNTEAFF. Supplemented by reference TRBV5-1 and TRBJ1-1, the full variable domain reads KAGVTQTPRYLIKTRGQQVTLSCSPISGHRSVSWYQQTPGQGLQFLFEYFSETQRNKGNFPGRFSGRQFSNSRSEMNVSTLELGDSALYLCASSLAGRRNTEAFFGQGTRLTVV.

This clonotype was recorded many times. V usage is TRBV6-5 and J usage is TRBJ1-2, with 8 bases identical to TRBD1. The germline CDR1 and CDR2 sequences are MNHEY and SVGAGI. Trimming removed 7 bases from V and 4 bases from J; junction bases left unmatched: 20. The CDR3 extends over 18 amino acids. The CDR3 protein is CASTFSRAGGAIFYGYTF. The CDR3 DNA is TGTGCCAGCACCTTCTCTCGTGCAGGGGGCGCGATTTTCTATGGCTACACCTTC.

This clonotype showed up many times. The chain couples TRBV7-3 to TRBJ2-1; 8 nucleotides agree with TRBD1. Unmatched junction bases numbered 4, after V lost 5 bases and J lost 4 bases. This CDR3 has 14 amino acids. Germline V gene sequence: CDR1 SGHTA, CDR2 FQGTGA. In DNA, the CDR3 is TGTGCCAGCAGCCCGGGACAGGAATACAATGAGCAGTTCTTC. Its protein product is CASSPGQEYNEQFF.